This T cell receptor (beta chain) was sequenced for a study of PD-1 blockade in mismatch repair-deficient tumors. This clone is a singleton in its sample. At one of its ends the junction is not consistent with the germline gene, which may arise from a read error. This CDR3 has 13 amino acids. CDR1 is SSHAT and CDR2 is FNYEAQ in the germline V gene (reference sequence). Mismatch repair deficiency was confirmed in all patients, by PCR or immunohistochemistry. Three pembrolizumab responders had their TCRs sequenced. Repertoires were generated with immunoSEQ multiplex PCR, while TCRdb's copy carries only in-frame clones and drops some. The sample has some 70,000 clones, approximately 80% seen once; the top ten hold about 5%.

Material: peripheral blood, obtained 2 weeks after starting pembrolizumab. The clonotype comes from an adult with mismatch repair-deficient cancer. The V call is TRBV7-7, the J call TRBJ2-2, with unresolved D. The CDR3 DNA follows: TGTGCTAGCAGCTTATCGCTCGCCGGGGAGCTGTTTTTT. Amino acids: CASSLSLAGELFF.